This TCR beta chain was sequenced during a study of regulatory T cells in long-lasting Graves disease (dated by TCRdb to the early 2020s). As for the study more broadly: In the newly diagnosed Graves' disease group, patients had been taking antithyroid drugs for less than 3 months. Patients with persistent Graves' disease were compared with patients with newly diagnosed Graves' disease using TCR sequencing and RNA sequencing of peripheral blood. The study was registered as a clinical trial and conducted in China. A total of roughly 33 samples were covered by TCR sequencing, comprising around 13 persistent and about 20 newly diagnosed Graves' disease patients.

The table lists this clonotype with many counts. This clone's antigen is unknown. Per-base quality was not reported, and no clone a single base away is much larger than it. The label giving this sample's time point can be read as: newly diagnosed GD, antithyroid drugs for less than 3 months. RNA was extracted from PBMCs in TRIzol for both TCR sequencing and RNA sequencing. The diagnosis of Graves' disease was made according to American Thyroid Association guidelines. Patients for the study were recruited at an endocrinology department in Xi'an, China. From each patient, roughly 9 milliliters of peripheral blood was collected into an EDTA anticoagulant tube. Ficoll Paque Plus density gradient separation was used to isolate PBMCs, and no further T cell sorting was done. An Agilent 2100 Bioanalyzer and agarose gel were used to check RNA quality, while a NanoDrop 2000 measured RNA concentration. The paper's findings and limits, for the study overall: Persistent patients shared more public clonotypes among themselves (around 2,500) than newly diagnosed patients did (roughly 910). Compared with newly diagnosed patients, persistent Graves' disease patients had lower TCR Shannon entropy and fewer highly expanded clones, which suggests clonal expansion. Because the primary lesion, thyroid tissue, could not be accessed, the study looked at peripheral blood alone. TRBV28, TRBJ1-2 and TRBJ2-5 were preferentially used in persistent disease, while TRBV20-1 and TRBJ2-1 were favored in newly diagnosed disease. Only the TCR beta chain was sequenced and analyzed. The authors noted that the small sample size was a limitation that may lower accuracy.

The library was obtained by multiplex PCR. The instrument was an Illumina HiSeq 4000. TCR beta libraries were built with iRepertoire HTBI primers and Arm-PCR amplification of CDR3 regions. Before sequencing, the PCR products went through gel purification. Per the original workflow: A total of roughly 65 TRBV and 14 TRBJ segments were identified across samples and were used for gene usage analysis of CDR3 amino acid clonotypes. COPE and FqMerger were used to merge the filtered high-quality paired reads into contigs. Contigs were aligned with BLAST to IMGT TRBV, TRBD and TRBJ reference genes, and CDR3 was defined per IMGT. Any clonotype with a frequency above 0.1% was counted as a highly expanded clone. Shannon entropy was used to measure repertoire diversity, and the Gini coefficient was used to measure V-J evenness. Public clonotypes were defined as clonotypes shared by more than one individual. TCRdb took the public reads, trimmed them with fastp at Q25, ran MiXCR for clone calling and kept in-frame beta chains. Under each unique CDR3 protein, matching rows form one entry showing the most common genes and DNA. For this entry, the V and J calls and clone size follow TCRdb and not the study's own pipeline. The sample contains 400,000 to 450,000 distinct CDR3 sequences, roughly 17% of them found a single time. About 10% of the sample goes to the ten largest clones.

Per the germline V gene, SQVTM is the CDR1 and ANQGSEA is the CDR2. Relative to germline, V is 8 bases shorter and J is 5 bases shorter, with 19 bases between their ends. The CDR3, from cysteine to phenylalanine, totals 14 residues. The read is trimmed to its CDR3 DNA, 42 bases read in frame from base 1. The sample also formed part of further work on T cells in Graves' hyperthyroidism and ophthalmopathy. As that second study puts it: Stable Graves' hyperthyroidism was defined as no progression to ophthalmopathy during 18 months of follow-up. The hyperthyroidism patients were between 18 and 65 years old and newly diagnosed, with a disease duration of less than 2 months. Any patient with an uncontrolled infection, another autoimmune disease, pregnancy or lactation was excluded. Clinical symptoms, serum thyroxine and TRAb, thyroid ultrasound, and orbital computed tomography formed the basis for the diagnoses. For the first round of RT-PCR on the TCR CDR3, the HTBI primer set was used together with the Qiagen OneStep RT-PCR kit. Blood samples also contained most of the expanded thyroid clonotypes (frequency above 0.001), which suggests that blood repertoires may reflect thyroid immune responses. In cross-validation, a model built on a 13 V-J signature told ophthalmopathy apart from stable hyperthyroidism with just under 90% sensitivity and 81% to 82% specificity, and in testing the same model reached 80%/75%. During validation, the model predicted progression to ophthalmopathy a median of around six months ahead of onset, with roughly 65% sensitivity and almost 75% specificity. TCR V-J signatures able to tell the groups apart were searched for in a discovery cohort of approximately 95 patients, of whom approximately 40 had Graves' ophthalmopathy and 57 had stable Graves' hyperthyroidism. An independent validation cohort of 18 to 20 hyperthyroidism patients and 17 patients who later progressed to ophthalmopathy tested prospective prediction of ophthalmopathy. For training and testing, the 100 or so patients in the discovery cohort were randomly divided in a 7:3 ratio. Thyroid tissue and blood T-cell repertoires from over 5 Graves' hyperthyroidism patients were also compared in the study. Once sampling was done, hyperthyroidism patients were given methimazole at a starting dose of 30 mg daily, whereas ophthalmopathy patients were given high-dose intravenous methylprednisolone. Libraries were constructed in a second round of multiplex PCR, after which size selection and purification were carried out. Paired-end sequencing of the libraries was performed with 100 bp reads on an Illumina HiSeq2000. Raw data were processed with SOAPnuke, discarding reads with adapters, uncalled bases, mean Phred below 15, or no exact constant-primer or identifier match. High-quality paired reads were merged using COPE v1.2.5, and each unique nucleotide sequence was defined as a clonotype. MiTCR v1.1 was used to align clonotypes to the IMGT TRBV, TRBD and TRBJ reference segments. The analysis included only V-J combinations with a frequency above 0.0001, which together covered more than 98% of the repertoires. A TCS score was defined as the ratio of F50 (clonal expansion) to E x V (chaos), with BLOSUM62-based TCRdist applied between CDR3 peptides within each V-J. Welch's t-statistics and random forest reduced fewer than 600 V-J features to about 13, which were used in a naive Bayes classifier (R e1071). No statistical method was used to fix the sample size in advance, and group allocation was not hidden from the investigators. The paper reports TCR Vbeta CDR3 sequencing of roughly 140 peripheral blood samples: around 45 ophthalmopathy, fewer than 80 hyperthyroidism and approximately 17 progressor patients.

In this chain, TRBV29-1 is recombined with TRBJ2-1; a tentative D match to TRBD2 spans 5 bases. The sequences come from peripheral blood mononuclear cells (PBMCs), collected at new diagnosis, from a patient treated with antithyroid drugs. The sequence came from a woman in her 30s with Graves disease. Donor details come from another sample of the same person, matched by shared clones. The DNA reads as follows: TGCAGCACCTACTCCGTGGCGGGCCACAATGAGCAGTTCTTC. This sequence encodes CSTYSVAGHNEQFF.